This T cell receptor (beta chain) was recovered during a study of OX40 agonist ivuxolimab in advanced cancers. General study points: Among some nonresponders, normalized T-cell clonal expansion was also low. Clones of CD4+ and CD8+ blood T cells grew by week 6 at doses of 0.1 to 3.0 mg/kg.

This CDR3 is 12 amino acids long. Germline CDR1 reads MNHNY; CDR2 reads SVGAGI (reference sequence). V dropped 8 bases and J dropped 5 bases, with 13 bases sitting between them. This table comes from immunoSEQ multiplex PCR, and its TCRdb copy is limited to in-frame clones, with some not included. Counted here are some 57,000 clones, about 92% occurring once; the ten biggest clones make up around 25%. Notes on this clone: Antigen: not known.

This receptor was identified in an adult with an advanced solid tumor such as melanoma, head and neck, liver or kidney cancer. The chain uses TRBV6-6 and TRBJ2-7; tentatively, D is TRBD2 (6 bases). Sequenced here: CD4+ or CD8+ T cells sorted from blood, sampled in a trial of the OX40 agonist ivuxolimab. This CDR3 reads CASGGYYNEQYV. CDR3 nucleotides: TGTGCCAGCGGGGGGTACTACAACGAGCAGTACGTC.